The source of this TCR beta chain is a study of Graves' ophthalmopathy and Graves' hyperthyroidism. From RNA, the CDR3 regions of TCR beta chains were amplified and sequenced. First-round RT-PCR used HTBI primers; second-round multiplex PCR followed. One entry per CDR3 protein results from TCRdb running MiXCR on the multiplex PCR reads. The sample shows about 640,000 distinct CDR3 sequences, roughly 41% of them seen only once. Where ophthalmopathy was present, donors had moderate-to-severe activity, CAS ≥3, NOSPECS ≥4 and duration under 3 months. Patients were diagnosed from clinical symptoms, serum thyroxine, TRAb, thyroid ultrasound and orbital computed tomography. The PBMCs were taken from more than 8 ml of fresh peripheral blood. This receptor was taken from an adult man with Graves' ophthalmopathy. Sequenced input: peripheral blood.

The CDR3 nucleotides are TGTGCCAGCAGTGAAGGGAGTTCGGGGGAGCTGTTTTTT. Its protein product is CASSEGSSGELFF. This chain uses TRBV2 with TRBJ2-2, with D unresolved. The germline V gene encodes CDR1 SNHLY and CDR2 FYNNEI. V was cut by 1 base and J by 8 bases, with 8 bases left in between. This CDR3 has 13 residues.